These T cell receptor beta chains were read from a single sample in a study of T cell repertoires and HLA-DP antigens. The protocol was immunoSEQ multiplex PCR, while the TCRdb copy is restricted to in-frame clones and leaves out a portion. The repertoire holds about 89,000 clones, with about 89% as singletons. Their target antigens are unknown. Sequencing input: CD4+ T cells from PBMCs. These receptor sequences come from a man aged 50 to 59 in good health and CMV-seronegative. CDR3s include the opening cysteine and the closing phenylalanine or tryptophan. D genes are given only for firm matches. Not every row has a clone size; where given, it reads once, few, many or a size class.

v_gene	abundance	d_gene	j_gene	CDR3aa	CDR3nt
TRBV6-6	NA	TRBD1	TRBJ2-7	CASSSDRGRGYEQYF	TGTGCCAGCAGTTCCGACAGGGGGCGCGGGTACGAGCAGTACTTC
TRBV19	NA	TRBD1	TRBJ2-6	CASSIGGQGGISGANVLTF	TGTGCCAGTAGTATAGGAGGACAGGGGGGGATCTCTGGGGCCAACGTCCTGACTTTC
TRBV7-6	NA	NA	TRBJ1-5	CASSLYEGNQPQHF	TGTGCCAGCAGCTTATACGAGGGAAATCAGCCCCAGCATTTT
TRBV7-2	NA	NA	TRBJ2-7	CASSLAARGANSYEQYF	TGTGCCAGCAGCTTAGCTGCTCGTGGAGCGAACTCCTACGAGCAGTACTTC
TRBV6-1	once	NA	TRBJ1-2	CASSATTGVYGYTF	TGTGCCAGCAGCGCAACCACAGGAGTTTATGGCTACACCTTC
TRBV7-2	few	TRBD1	TRBJ1-2	CASSLAMTGKYGYTF	TGTGCCAGCAGCTTAGCCATGACAGGGAAATATGGCTACACCTTC
TRBV29-1	NA	NA	TRBJ1-2	CSVEGTGDDTLGYGYTF	TGCAGCGTTGAAGGAACCGGGGACGACACACTAGGATATGGCTACACCTTC
TRBV7-3	NA	NA	TRBJ2-1	CASSSTATSYNEQFF	TGTGCCAGCAGCTCGACAGCGACCTCCTACAATGAGCAGTTCTTC
TRBV30	NA	NA	TRBJ2-5	CAWSQGQGTQYF	TGTGCCTGGAGCCAGGGTCAGGGGACCCAGTACTTC
TRBV28	NA	TRBD1	TRBJ2-7	CASTSTGVYYEQYF	TGTGCCAGCACCTCGACAGGGGTCTACTACGAGCAGTACTTC
TRBV14	NA	TRBD1	TRBJ1-2	CASSQEQSGGYGYTF	TGTGCCAGCAGCCAAGAGCAATCAGGGGGCTATGGCTACACCTTC
TRBV6-5	NA	NA	TRBJ2-2	CASRVDRNTGELFF	TGTGCCAGCAGGGTGGACAGGAACACCGGGGAGCTGTTTTTT
TRBV18	NA	TRBD1	TRBJ1-2	CASSPRTGGDGYTF	TGTGCCAGCTCACCTAGGACAGGGGGCGATGGCTACACCTTC
TRBV11-2	NA	TRBD1	TRBJ2-1	CASSLFSSGGQGNNEQFF	TGTGCCAGCAGCTTATTTAGTTCGGGTGGACAGGGGAACAATGAGCAGTTCTTC
TRBV10-1	NA	NA	TRBJ2-7	CASRCSQRNYEQYF	TGCGCCAGCAGATGCTCACAGCGGAACTACGAGCAGTACTTC